This TCR beta chain emerged from a study of high-grade serous ovarian cancer treatment subgroups. CDR1 and CDR2 from the germline V gene are SGHTA and FQGTGA. CDR3 size: 14 residues. The V and J ends lost 5 bases and 0 bases respectively, with 9 bases between them. Only in-frame clones appear in the TCRdb table, and some are missing; sequencing was by immunoSEQ multiplex PCR. In the table there are 4,500 or so clones, more than 65% of which are singletons. Tumor samples were obtained before definitive surgery or chemotherapy. The sample was tumor tissue. The chain combines TRBV7-3 with TRBJ2-3; D uncertain. This receptor was identified in a human donor with high-grade serous ovarian cancer. The CDR3 DNA reads as TGTGCCAGCAGCCTAATGACTAGCACAGATACGCAGTATTTT. Residues: CASSLMTSTDTQYF.